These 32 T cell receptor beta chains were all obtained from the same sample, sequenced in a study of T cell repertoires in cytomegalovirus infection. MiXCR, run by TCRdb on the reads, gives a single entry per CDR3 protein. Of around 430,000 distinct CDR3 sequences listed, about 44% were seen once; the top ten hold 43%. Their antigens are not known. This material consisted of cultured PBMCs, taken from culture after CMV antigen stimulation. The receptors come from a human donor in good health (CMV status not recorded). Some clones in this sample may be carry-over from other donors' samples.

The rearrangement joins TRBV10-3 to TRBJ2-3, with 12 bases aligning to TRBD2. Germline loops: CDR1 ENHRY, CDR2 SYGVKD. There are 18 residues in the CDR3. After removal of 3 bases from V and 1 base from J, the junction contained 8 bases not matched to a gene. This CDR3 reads CAISDQGLAGPRTDTQYF. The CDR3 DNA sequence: TGTGCCATCAGTGACCAAGGACTAGCGGGACCTCGCACAGATACGCAGTATTTT.

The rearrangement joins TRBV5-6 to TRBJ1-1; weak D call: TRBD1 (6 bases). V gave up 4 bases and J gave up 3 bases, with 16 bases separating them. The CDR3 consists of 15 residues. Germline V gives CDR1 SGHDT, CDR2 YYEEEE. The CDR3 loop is CASSVLGGFYTEAFF. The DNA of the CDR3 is TGTGCCAGCAGCGTTCTAGGGGGATTTTACACTGAAGCTTTCTTT.

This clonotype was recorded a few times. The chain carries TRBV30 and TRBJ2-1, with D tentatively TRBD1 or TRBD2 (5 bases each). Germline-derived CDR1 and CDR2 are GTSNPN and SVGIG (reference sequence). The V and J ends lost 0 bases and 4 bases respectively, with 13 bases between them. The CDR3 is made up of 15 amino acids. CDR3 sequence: CAWSVLGVGYNEQFF. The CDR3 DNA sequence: TGTGCCTGGAGTGTATTGGGGGTGGGATACAATGAGCAGTTCTTC.

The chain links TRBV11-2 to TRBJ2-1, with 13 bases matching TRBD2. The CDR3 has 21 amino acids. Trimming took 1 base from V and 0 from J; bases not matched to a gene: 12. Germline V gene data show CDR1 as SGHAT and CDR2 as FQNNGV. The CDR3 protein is CASSLVWGTSGKLSSYNEQFF. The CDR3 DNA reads TGTGCCAGCAGCTTAGTATGGGGGACTAGCGGGAAATTGAGCTCCTACAATGAGCAGTTCTTC.

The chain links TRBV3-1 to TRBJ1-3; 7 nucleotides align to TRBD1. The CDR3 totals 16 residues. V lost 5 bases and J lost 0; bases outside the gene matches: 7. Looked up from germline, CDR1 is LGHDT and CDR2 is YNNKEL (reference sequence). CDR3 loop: CASSASWTGSGNTIYF. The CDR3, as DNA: TGTGCCAGCAGCGCGTCCTGGACAGGCTCTGGAAACACCATATATTTT.

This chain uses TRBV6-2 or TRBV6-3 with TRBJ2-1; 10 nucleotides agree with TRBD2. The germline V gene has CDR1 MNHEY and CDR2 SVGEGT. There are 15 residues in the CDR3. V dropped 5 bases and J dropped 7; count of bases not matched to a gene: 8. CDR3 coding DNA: TGTGCCAGCAGTCCTCCTAGCGGGAGTTTAAATGAGCAGTTCTTC. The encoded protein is CASSPPSGSLNEQFF.

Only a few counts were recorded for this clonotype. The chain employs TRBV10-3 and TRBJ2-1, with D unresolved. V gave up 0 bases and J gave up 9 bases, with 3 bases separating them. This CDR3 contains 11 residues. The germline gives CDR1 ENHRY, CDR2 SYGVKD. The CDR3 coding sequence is TGTGCCATCAGTGAGTCTAGTGAGCAGTTCTTC. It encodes CAISESSEQFF.

The CDR3 reads CAISVSGGGTDTQYF. The CDR3 bases are TGTGCCATCAGTGTAAGCGGGGGGGGCACAGATACGCAGTATTTT. This chain uses TRBV10-3 with TRBJ2-3; 10 bases are a match to TRBD2. This CDR3 region has 15 residues. V dropped 4 bases and J dropped 1; count of bases not matched to a gene: 2. Germline CDR1 reads ENHRY; CDR2 reads SYGVKD.

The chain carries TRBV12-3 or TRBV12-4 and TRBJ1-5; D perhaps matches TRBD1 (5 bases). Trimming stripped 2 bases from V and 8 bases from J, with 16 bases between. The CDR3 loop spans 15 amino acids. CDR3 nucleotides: TGTGCCAGCAGTTTATATCTCTGGGGGGTTGAGCCCCAGCATTTT. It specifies CASSLYLWGVEPQHF.

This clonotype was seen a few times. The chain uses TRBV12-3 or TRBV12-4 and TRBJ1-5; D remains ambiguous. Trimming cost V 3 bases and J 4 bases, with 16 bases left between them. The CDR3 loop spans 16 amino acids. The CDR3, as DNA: TGTGCCAGCAGTTTTAGAACACCTGTAGAGAATCAGCCCCAGCATTTT. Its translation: CASSFRTPVENQPQHF.

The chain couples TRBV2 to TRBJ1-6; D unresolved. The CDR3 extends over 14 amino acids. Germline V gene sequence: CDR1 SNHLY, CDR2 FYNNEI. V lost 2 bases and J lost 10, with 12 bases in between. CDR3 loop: CASSEPNSGSPLHF. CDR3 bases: TGTGCCAGCAGTGAACCGAATTCGGGCTCACCCCTCCACTTT.

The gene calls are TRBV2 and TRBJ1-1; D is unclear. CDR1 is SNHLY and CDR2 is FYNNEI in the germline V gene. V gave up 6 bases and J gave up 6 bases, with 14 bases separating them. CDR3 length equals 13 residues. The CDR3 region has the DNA TGTGCCAGCAGCTCCGGGGATGGCGCTGAAGCTTTCTTT. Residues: CASSSGDGAEAFF.

CDR3 in amino acids: CSAFGSSVYTF. DNA for the CDR3: TGCAGTGCTTTCGGATCTAGTGTCTACACCTTC. The chain has TRBV20-1 and TRBJ1-2; D is undetermined. Germline V lookup: CDR1 DFQATT, CDR2 SNEGSKA (reference sequence). The CDR3 has 11 residues. Trimming took 5 bases from V and 10 from J, leaving 14 bases between them.

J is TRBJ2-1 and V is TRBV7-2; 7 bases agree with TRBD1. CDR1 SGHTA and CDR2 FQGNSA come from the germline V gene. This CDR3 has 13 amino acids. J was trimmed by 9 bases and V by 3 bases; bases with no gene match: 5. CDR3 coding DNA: TGTGCCAGCAGCTTCCTAGGGGGCGTTGAGCAGTTCTTC. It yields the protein CASSFLGGVEQFF.

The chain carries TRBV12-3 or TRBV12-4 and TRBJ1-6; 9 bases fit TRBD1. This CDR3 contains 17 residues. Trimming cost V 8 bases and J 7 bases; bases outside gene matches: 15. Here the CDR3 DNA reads TGTGCCAGCTCCGCCGGGACAGGGCCGGGAGGGAATTCACCCCTCCACTTT. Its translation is CASSAGTGPGGNSPLHF.

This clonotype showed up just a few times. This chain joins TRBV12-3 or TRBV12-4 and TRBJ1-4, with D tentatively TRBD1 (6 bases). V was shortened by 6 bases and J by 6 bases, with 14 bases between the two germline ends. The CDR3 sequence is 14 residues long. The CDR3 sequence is CASSQTGPHEKLFF. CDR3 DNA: TGTGCCAGCAGCCAGACAGGTCCCCATGAAAAACTGTTTTTT.

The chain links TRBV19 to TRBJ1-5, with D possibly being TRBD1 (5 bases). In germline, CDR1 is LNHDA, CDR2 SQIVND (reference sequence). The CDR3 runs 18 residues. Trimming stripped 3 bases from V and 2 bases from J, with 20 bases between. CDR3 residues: CASSMGPYRGKGNQPQHF. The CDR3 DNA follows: TGTGCCAGTAGTATGGGGCCTTACCGGGGGAAGGGCAATCAGCCCCAGCATTTT.

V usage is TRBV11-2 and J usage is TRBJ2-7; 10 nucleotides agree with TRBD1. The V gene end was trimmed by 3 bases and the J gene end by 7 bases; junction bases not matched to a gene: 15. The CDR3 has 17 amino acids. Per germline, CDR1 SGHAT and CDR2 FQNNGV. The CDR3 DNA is TGTGCCAGCAGCTTCGCGTGGCCGGGACAGGGGAGTGGAGAGCAGTACTTC. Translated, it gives CASSFAWPGQGSGEQYF.

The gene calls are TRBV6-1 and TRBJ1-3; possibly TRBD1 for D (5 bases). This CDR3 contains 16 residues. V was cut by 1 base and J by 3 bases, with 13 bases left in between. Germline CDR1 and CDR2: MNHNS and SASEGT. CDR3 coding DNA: TGTGCCAGCAGTGAAGGCGGGGGAATTGATGGAAACACCATATATTTT. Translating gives CASSEGGGIDGNTIYF.

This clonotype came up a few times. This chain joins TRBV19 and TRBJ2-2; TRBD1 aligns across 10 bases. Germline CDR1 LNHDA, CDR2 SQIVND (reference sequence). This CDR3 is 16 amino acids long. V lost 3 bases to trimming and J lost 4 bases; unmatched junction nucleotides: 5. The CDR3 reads CASSIGTGVVTGELFF. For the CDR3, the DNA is TGTGCCAGTAGTATCGGGACAGGGGTTGTCACCGGGGAGCTGTTTTTT.

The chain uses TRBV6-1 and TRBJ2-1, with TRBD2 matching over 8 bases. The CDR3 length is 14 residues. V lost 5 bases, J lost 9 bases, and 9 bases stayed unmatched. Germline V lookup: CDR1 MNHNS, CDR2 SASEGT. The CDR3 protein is CASSYLREAAEQFF. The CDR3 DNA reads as TGTGCCAGCAGTTATCTGCGGGAGGCGGCTGAGCAGTTCTTC.

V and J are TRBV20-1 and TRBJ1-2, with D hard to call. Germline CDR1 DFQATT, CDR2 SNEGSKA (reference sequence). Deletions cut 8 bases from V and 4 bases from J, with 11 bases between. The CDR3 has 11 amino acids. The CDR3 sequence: CSFTVTYGYTF. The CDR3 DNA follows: TGCAGTTTCACGGTTACCTATGGCTACACCTTC.

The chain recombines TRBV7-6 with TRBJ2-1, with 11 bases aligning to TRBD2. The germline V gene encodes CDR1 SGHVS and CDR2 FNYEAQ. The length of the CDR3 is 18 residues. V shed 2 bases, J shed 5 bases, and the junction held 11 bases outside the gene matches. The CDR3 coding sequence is TGTGCCAGCAGCTTAACACTAGCGGGGGACCCGGAAAACAATGAGCAGTTCTTC. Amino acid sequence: CASSLTLAGDPENNEQFF.

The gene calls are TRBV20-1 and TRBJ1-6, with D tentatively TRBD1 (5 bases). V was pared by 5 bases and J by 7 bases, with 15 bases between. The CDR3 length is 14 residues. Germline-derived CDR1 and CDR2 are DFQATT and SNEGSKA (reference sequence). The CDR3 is CSAGQKSRNSPLHF. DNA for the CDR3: TGCAGTGCTGGACAAAAGAGCAGGAATTCACCCCTCCACTTT.

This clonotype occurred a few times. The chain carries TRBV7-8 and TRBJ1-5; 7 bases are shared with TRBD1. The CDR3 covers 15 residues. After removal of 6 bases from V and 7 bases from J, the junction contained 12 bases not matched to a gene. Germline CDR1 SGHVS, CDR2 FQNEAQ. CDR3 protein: CASSFNRQGNQPQHF. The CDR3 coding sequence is TGTGCCAGCAGTTTCAATAGACAGGGAAACCAGCCCCAGCATTTT. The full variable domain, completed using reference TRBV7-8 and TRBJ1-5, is GAGVSQSPRYKVAKRGQDVALRCDPISGHVSLFWYQQALGQGPEFLTYFQNEAQLDKSGLPSDRFFAERPEGSVSTLKIQRTQQEDSAVYLCASSFNRQGNQPQHFGDGTRLSIL.

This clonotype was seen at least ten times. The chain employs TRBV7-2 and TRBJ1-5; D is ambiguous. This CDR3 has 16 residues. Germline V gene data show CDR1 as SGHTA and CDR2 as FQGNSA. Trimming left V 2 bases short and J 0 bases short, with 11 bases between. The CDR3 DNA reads TGTGCCAGCAGCTTATCATCCCGGTCTAGCAATCAGCCCCAGCATTTT. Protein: CASSLSSRSSNQPQHF.

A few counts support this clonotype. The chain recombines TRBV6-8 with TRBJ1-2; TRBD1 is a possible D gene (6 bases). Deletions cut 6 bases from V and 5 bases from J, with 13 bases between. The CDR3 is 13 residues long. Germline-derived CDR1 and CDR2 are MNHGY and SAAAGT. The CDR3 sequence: CASSSRDTYGYTF. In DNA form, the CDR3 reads TGTGCCAGCAGCTCCCGGGACACTTATGGCTACACCTTC.

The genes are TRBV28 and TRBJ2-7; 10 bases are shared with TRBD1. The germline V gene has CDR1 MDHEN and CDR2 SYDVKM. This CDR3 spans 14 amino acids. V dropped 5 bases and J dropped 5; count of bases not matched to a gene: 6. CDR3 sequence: CASSPGQGFDEQYF. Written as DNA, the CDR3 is TGTGCCAGCAGTCCGGGACAGGGGTTCGACGAGCAGTACTTC.

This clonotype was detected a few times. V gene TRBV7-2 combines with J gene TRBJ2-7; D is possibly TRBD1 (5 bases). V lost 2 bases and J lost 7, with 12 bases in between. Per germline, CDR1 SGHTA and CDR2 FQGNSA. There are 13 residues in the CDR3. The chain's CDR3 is CASSLSEDSEQYF. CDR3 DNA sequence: TGTGCCAGCAGCTTATCGGAAGACAGTGAGCAGTACTTC.

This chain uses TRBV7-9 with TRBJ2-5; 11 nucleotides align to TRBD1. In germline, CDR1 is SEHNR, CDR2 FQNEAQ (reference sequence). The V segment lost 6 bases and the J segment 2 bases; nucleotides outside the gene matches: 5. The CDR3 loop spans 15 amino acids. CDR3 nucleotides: TGTGCCAGCAGGTCCGGGACAGGGGGACAAGAGACCCAGTACTTC. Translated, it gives CASRSGTGGQETQYF.

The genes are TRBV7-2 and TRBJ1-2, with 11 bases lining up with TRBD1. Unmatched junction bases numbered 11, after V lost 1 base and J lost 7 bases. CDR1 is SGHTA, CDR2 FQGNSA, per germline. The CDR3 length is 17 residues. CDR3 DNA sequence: TGTGCCAGCAGCTTAGGGTGGACAGGGGGCGCGATGGGTGGCTACACCTTC. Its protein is CASSLGWTGGAMGGYTF.

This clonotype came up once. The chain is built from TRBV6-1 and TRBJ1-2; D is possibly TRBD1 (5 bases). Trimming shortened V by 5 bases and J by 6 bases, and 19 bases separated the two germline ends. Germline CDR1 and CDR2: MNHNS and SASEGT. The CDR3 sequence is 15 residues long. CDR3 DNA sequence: TGTGCCAGCAGTAGTCGACAGATACCTGGGGATGGCTACACCTTC. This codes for CASSSRQIPGDGYTF.